These 31 T cell receptor beta chains were sequenced from one sample in a study of shared clonotypes between healthy human individuals. CD45RO negativity and positive selection for CCR7 defined naive CD8 cells, a population that excluded terminally differentiated effector memory CD45RA+ cells. Generated by immunoSEQ multiplex PCR, the TCRdb table keeps only in-frame clones and is missing some. Of roughly 2.1 million clones listed, 85% to 95% are singletons. What was sequenced was naive CD8+ T cells from PBMCs. Receptor source: a young man in good health. Some clones in this sample may be carry-over from other donors' samples.

This chain connects TRBV7-2 to TRBJ2-7; no definite D call. Trimming stripped 3 bases from V and 0 bases from J, with 9 bases between. This CDR3 has 14 amino acids. Germline V lookup: CDR1 SGHTA, CDR2 FQGNSA. This CDR3 is CASSFGGPSYEQYF. The CDR3 bases are TGTGCCAGCAGCTTCGGCGGCCCCTCCTACGAGCAGTACTTC.

J is TRBJ2-1 and V is TRBV11-1; TRBD2 agrees at 12 bases. Trimming cost V 0 bases and J 7 bases; bases outside gene matches: 10. CDR1 and CDR2 from the germline V gene are SGHAT and FQDESV (reference sequence). This CDR3 comprises 18 residues. The CDR3 here is CASSLARGLAGYVNEQFF. The CDR3 coding sequence is TGTGCCAGCAGCTTAGCGCGAGGACTAGCGGGGTATGTGAATGAGCAGTTCTTC.

This chain joins TRBV6-1 and TRBJ1-2; D is unclear. V was pared by 8 bases and J by 2 bases, with 9 bases between. Germline CDR1 and CDR2: MNHNS and SASEGT. There are 12 residues in the CDR3. This chain's CDR3 is CASLQDNYGYTF. As DNA, the CDR3 is TGTGCCAGCCTCCAGGACAACTATGGCTACACCTTC.

V is TRBV29-1 and J is TRBJ2-1; D remains ambiguous. Germline V lookup: CDR1 SQVTM, CDR2 ANQGSEA. Trimming shortened V by 7 bases and J by 8 bases, and 12 bases separated the two germline ends. The CDR3 totals 11 residues. DNA of the CDR3: TGCAGCGCCCCCGGGTTTGATGAGCAGTTCTTC. Translating it yields CSAPGFDEQFF.

The chain is built from TRBV9 and TRBJ2-2; D remains ambiguous. CDR1 and CDR2 (germline): SGDLS, YYNGEE. The CDR3 loop spans 21 amino acids. V shed 3 bases and J shed 3 bases, with 30 bases lying between them. The CDR3 here is CASSAPQGLVGDPSDTGELFF. The DNA of the CDR3 is TGTGCCAGCAGCGCCCCCCAAGGTTTGGTTGGGGATCCCTCGGACACCGGGGAGCTGTTTTTT.

The rearrangement links TRBV5-4 to TRBJ2-6; perhaps TRBD2 as D (6 bases). This CDR3 region has 19 residues. V was trimmed by 3 bases and J by 0 bases, leaving 19 bases between them. CDR1 and CDR2 (germline): SGHNT, YYREEE (reference sequence). In DNA, the CDR3 is TGTGCCAGCAGCTACCCTTTCGGGGGTGCTAGCTCTGGGGCCAACGTCCTGACTTTC. It yields the protein CASSYPFGGASSGANVLTF.

The V and J genes are TRBV5-6 and TRBJ1-1; 9 bases are a match to TRBD1. This CDR3 contains 14 residues. CDR1 SGHDT and CDR2 YYEEEE come from the germline V gene. V lost 5 bases, J lost 11 bases, and 13 bases stayed unmatched. The CDR3: CASSSGTGPPGAFF. CDR3 nucleotides: TGTGCCAGCAGTTCCGGGACAGGGCCTCCTGGCGCTTTCTTT. The full variable domain, its missing parts supplied by reference TRBV5-6 and TRBJ1-1, is DAGVTQSPTHLIKTRGQQVTLRCSPKSGHDTVSWYQQALGQGPQFIFQYYEEEERQRGNFPDRFSGHQFPNYSSELNVNALLLGDSALYLCASSSGTGPPGAFFGQGTRLTVV.

The sample holds a few counts of this clone. The rearrangement links TRBV27 to TRBJ1-1; unclear D gene. Per germline, CDR1 MNHEY and CDR2 SMNVEV (reference sequence). V was cut by 8 bases and J by 5 bases, with 9 bases left in between. The CDR3 runs 11 residues. The CDR3 protein is CASAGFTEAFF. CDR3 in DNA: TGTGCCAGCGCTGGGTTTACTGAAGCTTTCTTT.

The chain recombines TRBV16 with TRBJ1-2; 9 bases match TRBD1. The CDR3 consists of 14 residues. The V gene's germline CDR1 is KGHSY and CDR2 FQNENV. V shed 3 bases, J shed 8 bases, and the junction held 7 bases outside the gene matches. The CDR3 nucleotides read TGTGCCAGCAGCCACCGGGACAGGGTCGGCGGCTACACCTTC. This codes for CASSHRDRVGGYTF. Full variable domain (remainder filled in from reference TRBV16 and TRBJ1-2): GEEVAQTPKHLVRGEGQKAKLYCAPIKGHSYVFWYQQVLKNEFKFLISFQNENVFDETGMPKERFSAKCLPNSPCSLEIQATKLEDSAVYFCASSHRDRVGGYTFGSGTRLTVV.

The V call is TRBV4-3, the J call TRBJ1-3; 8 nucleotides match TRBD1. Germline CDR1 reads LGHNA; CDR2 reads YSLEER. V shed 0 bases and J 3 bases; nucleotides not matched to a gene: 7. This CDR3 region has 17 residues. CDR3: CASSQDRPRGLGNTIYF. CDR3 bases: TGCGCCAGCAGCCAAGATAGGCCCAGGGGGCTTGGAAACACCATATATTTT.

The CDR3 reads CASSLDTYYEQYF. The CDR3 nucleotides are TGTGCCAGCAGTTTAGACACCTACTACGAGCAGTACTTC. This rearrangement joins TRBV28 to TRBJ2-7; D call uncertain. The CDR3 consists of 13 residues. Germline CDR1 MDHEN, CDR2 SYDVKM. V lost 2 bases and J lost 3, with 8 bases in between.

J is TRBJ2-1 and V is TRBV18; TRBD2 matches 8 bases. Germline-derived CDR1 and CDR2 are KGHSH and LQKENI. J lost 1 base, V lost 8 bases, and 7 bases had no gene match. The CDR3 is 15 amino acids. The chain's CDR3 is CASATSGASYNEQFF. The CDR3 nucleotides are TGTGCCAGCGCTACTAGCGGAGCTTCCTACAATGAGCAGTTCTTC.

The chain recombines TRBV10-1 with TRBJ2-2; D unclear. Germline CDR1 and CDR2: WNHNN and SYGVQD (reference sequence). CDR3 length: 15 residues. Trimming left V 10 bases short and J 6 bases short, with 21 bases between. The CDR3 loop reads CAIPRTCFYSGELFF. CDR3 coding DNA: TGCGCCATCCCCCGCACCTGTTTTTATTCCGGGGAGCTGTTTTTT.

This chain links TRBV6-1 with TRBJ2-7, with D perhaps given as TRBD1 or TRBD2 (5 bases each). Deletions cut 8 bases from V and 3 bases from J, with 14 bases between. CDR3 length equals 13 residues. Per the germline V gene, CDR1 is MNHNS and CDR2 is SASEGT. The CDR3 loop reads CASGTGRNYEQYF. Here the CDR3 DNA reads TGTGCCAGCGGTACGGGACGGAACTACGAGCAGTACTTC.

The V gene is TRBV11-2, the J gene TRBJ1-4; D possibly corresponds to TRBD1 (6 bases). The CDR3 consists of 15 residues. V dropped 6 bases and J dropped 2 bases, with 13 bases sitting between them. In germline, CDR1 is SGHAT, CDR2 FQNNGV. CDR3 DNA: TGTGCCAGCAGGAGCCGGGACATTACTAATGAAAAACTGTTTTTT. Protein: CASRSRDITNEKLFF.

The rearrangement links TRBV29-1 to TRBJ1-2, with a tentative D call TRBD1 (5 bases). Germline CDR1 reads SQVTM; CDR2 reads ANQGSEA. This CDR3 comprises 10 residues. Trimming pared 5 bases from V and 12 bases from J, leaving 13 bases between. CDR3 nucleotides: TGCAGCGTTTCCGGAGACAGAGACACCTTC. Amino acids: CSVSGDRDTF.

CDR3 amino acids: CASSLWGATGELFF. DNA for the CDR3: TGTGCCAGCAGTTTATGGGGGGCCACCGGGGAGCTGTTTTTT. The chain joins TRBV28 to TRBJ2-2; D may be TRBD1 (6 bases). CDR3 size: 14 residues. Germline V lookup: CDR1 MDHEN, CDR2 SYDVKM. The V end lost 0 bases, the J end lost 4 bases, and 6 bases lay between the germline ends.

This chain uses TRBV7-2 with TRBJ2-7; D ambiguous. V dropped 2 bases and J dropped 2 bases, with 7 bases sitting between them. CDR1 SGHTA and CDR2 FQGNSA come from the germline V gene. The CDR3 length is 13 residues. The CDR3 coding sequence is TGTGCCAGCAGCTTATGGCCCACCTACGAGCAGTACTTC. Its translation: CASSLWPTYEQYF.

The chain employs TRBV6-1 and TRBJ1-3; possibly TRBD1 for D (5 bases). The CDR3 covers 16 residues. Germline V gives CDR1 MNHNS, CDR2 SASEGT. V gave up 2 bases and J gave up 0 bases, with 11 bases separating them. The CDR3 DNA reads TGTGCCAGCAGTGAAAAGGGACGGAACTCTGGAAACACCATATATTTT. Protein: CASSEKGRNSGNTIYF.

V usage is TRBV27 and J usage is TRBJ2-2; 8 positions agree with TRBD1. The CDR3 length is 16 residues. Germline assignment: CDR1 MNHEY and CDR2 SMNVEV (reference sequence). Unmatched junction bases numbered 12, after V lost 6 bases and J lost 6 bases. The CDR3 spells CASSPDGQGAPGELFF. Here the CDR3 DNA reads TGTGCCAGCAGCCCCGATGGTCAGGGGGCCCCCGGGGAGCTGTTTTTT.

This chain connects TRBV28 to TRBJ2-7, with D uncertain. The CDR3 consists of 12 residues. Trimming removed 1 base from V and 6 bases from J, with 7 bases in between. Looked up from germline, CDR1 is MDHEN and CDR2 is SYDVKM. CDR3 amino acids: CASSLSEVEQYF. DNA of the CDR3: TGTGCCAGCAGTTTATCGGAAGTCGAGCAGTACTTC.

This chain links TRBV19 with TRBJ2-3, with D uncertain. This CDR3 is built from 16 residues. The germline V gene has CDR1 LNHDA and CDR2 SQIVND (reference sequence). Trimming cost V 0 bases and J 1 base, with 11 bases left between them. The DNA of the CDR3 is TGTGCCAGTAGTATAGATTTTAGACTGGGCACAGATACGCAGTATTTT. It yields the protein CASSIDFRLGTDTQYF.

A single count supports this clone. J is TRBJ1-1 and V is TRBV13; D gene unclear. The length of the CDR3 is 15 residues. Looked up from germline, CDR1 is PRHDT and CDR2 is FYEKMQ (reference sequence). V was pared by 0 bases and J by 1 base, with 9 bases between. The CDR3 loop is CASSLGPSGNTEAFF. In DNA form, the CDR3 reads TGTGCCAGCAGCTTAGGACCGTCTGGGAACACTGAAGCTTTCTTT.

The chain employs TRBV9 and TRBJ2-5; D is possibly TRBD2 (6 bases). V was cut by 5 bases and J by 0 bases, with 11 bases left in between. The CDR3 sequence is 14 residues long. CDR1 and CDR2 from the germline V gene are SGDLS and YYNGEE. The CDR3 here is CASSSGLYQETQYF. The CDR3 bases are TGTGCCAGCAGTAGCGGACTGTACCAAGAGACCCAGTACTTC.

This chain connects TRBV11-2 to TRBJ2-7; TRBD1 is a possible D gene (5 bases). The V end was cut by 1 base, the J end by 7 bases, with 8 bases between. The CDR3 is 12 amino acids. Germline values: CDR1 SGHAT, CDR2 FQNNGV. The CDR3 DNA reads as TGTGCCAGCAGCTTAGGGACAAGGGAGCAGTACTTC. Translation: CASSLGTREQYF.

Only one count was recorded for this clone. The chain carries TRBV6-5 and TRBJ1-1; 10 bases are a match to TRBD1. CDR1 and CDR2 (germline): MNHEY, SVGAGI. V shed 6 bases, J shed 4 bases, and the junction held 2 bases outside the gene matches. The CDR3 contains 13 residues. The CDR3 region is CASRRDRGTEAFF. Written as DNA, the CDR3 is TGTGCCAGCAGGAGGGACAGGGGCACTGAAGCTTTCTTT.

With regard to this clone: This sample also contains other DNA sequences that code for the same CDR3. The chain carries TRBV27 and TRBJ2-7; D is undetermined. The CDR3 totals 14 residues. The germline gives CDR1 MNHEY, CDR2 SMNVEV (reference sequence). The ends were cut back, 0 bases at V and 3 bases at J, with 9 bases in the middle. The CDR3 protein is CASSLSGPFYEQYF. CDR3 nucleotides: TGTGCCAGCAGTTTATCGGGCCCCTTCTACGAGCAGTACTTC.

CDR3 protein: CASSSPGGEQFF. DNA of the CDR3: TGTGCCAGCAGTAGCCCAGGTGGGGAGCAGTTCTTC. This chain joins TRBV2 and TRBJ2-1; D not certain. The CDR3 length is 12 residues. V was cut by 5 bases and J by 10 bases, with 12 bases left in between. Germline lookup yields CDR1 SNHLY and CDR2 FYNNEI.

The rearrangement uses TRBV6-1 and TRBJ2-7; no clear D. V was cut by 3 bases and J by 5 bases, with 14 bases left in between. Germline loops: CDR1 MNHNS, CDR2 SASEGT. The CDR3 covers 14 residues. The CDR3 DNA reads TGTGCCAGCAGTGATCCCCGAATTAAAGACGAGCAGTACTTC. This gives the protein CASSDPRIKDEQYF.

This clone was detected only once. V and J are TRBV28 and TRBJ2-7, with 13 bases fitting TRBD2. CDR1 and CDR2 from the germline V gene are MDHEN and SYDVKM. The ends lost 5 bases at V and 2 bases at J; junction bases unmatched: 9. The CDR3 extends over 17 amino acids. The CDR3 region has the DNA TGTGCCAGCAGTCTCAGGACTAGCGGGAGCCTTACCTACGAGCAGTACTTC. Its translation: CASSLRTSGSLTYEQYF.

The V call is TRBV14, the J call TRBJ2-1; D is perhaps TRBD1 (6 bases). Deletions cut 4 bases from V and 9 bases from J, with 19 bases between. Per the germline V gene, CDR1 is SGHDN and CDR2 is FVKESK. The CDR3 spans 15 residues. The CDR3, as DNA: TGTGCCAGCAGCCCGGATCGGCCTGGGGGCGGTGAGCAGTTCTTC. Translation: CASSPDRPGGGEQFF. The whole variable domain, filled in from reference TRBV14 and TRBJ2-1, reads EAGVTQFPSHSVIEKGQTVTLRCDPISGHDNLYWYRRVMGKEIKFLLHFVKESKQDESGMPNNRFLAERTGGTYSTLKVQPAELEDSGVYFCASSPDRPGGGEQFFGPGTRLTVL.